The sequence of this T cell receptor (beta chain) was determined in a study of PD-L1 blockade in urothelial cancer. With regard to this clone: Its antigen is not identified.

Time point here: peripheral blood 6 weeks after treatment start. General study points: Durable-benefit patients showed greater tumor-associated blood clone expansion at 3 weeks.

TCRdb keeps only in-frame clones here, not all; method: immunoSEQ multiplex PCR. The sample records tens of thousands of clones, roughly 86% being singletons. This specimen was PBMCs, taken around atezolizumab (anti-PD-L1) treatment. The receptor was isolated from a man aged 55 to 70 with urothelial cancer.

The CDR3 spells CASSPGTQGKETQYF. The CDR3 DNA follows: TGTGCCAGCAGTCCCGGGACTCAAGGGAAAGAGACCCAGTACTTC. V and J are TRBV6-1 and TRBJ2-5; TRBD2 is a possible D gene (6 bases). The germline V gene has CDR1 MNHNS and CDR2 SASEGT. The CDR3 contains 15 residues. V shed 5 bases and J shed 3 bases, with 16 bases lying between them.